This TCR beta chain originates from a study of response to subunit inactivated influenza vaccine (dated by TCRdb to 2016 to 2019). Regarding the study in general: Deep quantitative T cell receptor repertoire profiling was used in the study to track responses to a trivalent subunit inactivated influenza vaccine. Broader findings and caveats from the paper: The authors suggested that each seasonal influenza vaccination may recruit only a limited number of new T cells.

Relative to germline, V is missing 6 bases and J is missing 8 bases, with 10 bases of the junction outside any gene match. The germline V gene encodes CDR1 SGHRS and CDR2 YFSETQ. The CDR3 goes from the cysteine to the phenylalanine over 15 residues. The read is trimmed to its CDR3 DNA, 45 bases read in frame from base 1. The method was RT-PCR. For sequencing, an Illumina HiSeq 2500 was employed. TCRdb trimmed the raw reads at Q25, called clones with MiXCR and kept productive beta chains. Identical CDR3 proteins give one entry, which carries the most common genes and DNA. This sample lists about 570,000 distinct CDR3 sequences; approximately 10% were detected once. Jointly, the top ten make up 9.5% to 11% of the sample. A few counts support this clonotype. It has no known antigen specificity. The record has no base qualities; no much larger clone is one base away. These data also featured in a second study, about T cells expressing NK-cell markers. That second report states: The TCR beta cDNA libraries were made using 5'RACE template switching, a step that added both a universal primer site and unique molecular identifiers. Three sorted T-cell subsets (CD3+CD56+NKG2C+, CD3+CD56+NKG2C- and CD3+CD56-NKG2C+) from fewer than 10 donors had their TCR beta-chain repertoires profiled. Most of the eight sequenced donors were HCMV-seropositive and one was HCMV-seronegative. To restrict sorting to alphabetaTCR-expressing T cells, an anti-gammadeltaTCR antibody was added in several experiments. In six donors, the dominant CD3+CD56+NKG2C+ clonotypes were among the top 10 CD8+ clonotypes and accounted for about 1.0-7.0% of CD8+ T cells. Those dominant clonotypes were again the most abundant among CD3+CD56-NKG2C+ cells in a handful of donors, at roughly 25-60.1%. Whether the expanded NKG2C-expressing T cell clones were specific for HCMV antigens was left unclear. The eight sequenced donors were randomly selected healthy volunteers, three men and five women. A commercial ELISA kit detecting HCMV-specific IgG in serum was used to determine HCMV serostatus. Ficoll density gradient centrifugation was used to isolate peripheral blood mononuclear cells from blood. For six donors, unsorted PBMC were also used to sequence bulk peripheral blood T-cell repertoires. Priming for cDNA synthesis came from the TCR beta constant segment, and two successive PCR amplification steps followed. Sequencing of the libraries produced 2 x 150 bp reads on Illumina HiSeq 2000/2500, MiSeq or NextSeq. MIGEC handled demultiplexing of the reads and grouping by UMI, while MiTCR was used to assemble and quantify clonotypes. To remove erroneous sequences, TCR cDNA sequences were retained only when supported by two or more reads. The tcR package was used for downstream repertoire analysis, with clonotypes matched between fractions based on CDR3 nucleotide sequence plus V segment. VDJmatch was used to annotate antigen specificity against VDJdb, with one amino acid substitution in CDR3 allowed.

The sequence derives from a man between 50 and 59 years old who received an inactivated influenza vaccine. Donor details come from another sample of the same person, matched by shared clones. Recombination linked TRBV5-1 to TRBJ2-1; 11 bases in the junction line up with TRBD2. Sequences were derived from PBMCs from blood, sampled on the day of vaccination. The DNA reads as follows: TGCGCCAGCAATAGCGGGAGGGCCTTGTTCGATGAGCAGTTCTTC. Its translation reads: CASNSGRALFDEQFF.